This note documents a single T cell receptor beta chain sequence. The data originate from a study of blood T cell repertoires in COVID-19. V lost 6 bases and J lost 1; bases outside the gene matches: 0. The CDR3 covers 13 residues. TCRdb's table, derived via immunoSEQ multiplex PCR, lists solely in-frame clones and lacks some. The top ten clones hold roughly 1.6% of a sample with 310,000 or so clones, 86% of them seen once. Material: peripheral blood. The receptor was derived from a woman between 45 and 65 years old with acute or convalescent COVID-19. The chain recombines TRBV12-3 or TRBV12-4 with TRBJ1-5; 7 bases are shared with TRBD1. The CDR3 nucleotides are TGTGCCAGCAGGACAGGGAGCAATCAGCCCCAGCATTTT. It is translated as CASRTGSNQPQHF.